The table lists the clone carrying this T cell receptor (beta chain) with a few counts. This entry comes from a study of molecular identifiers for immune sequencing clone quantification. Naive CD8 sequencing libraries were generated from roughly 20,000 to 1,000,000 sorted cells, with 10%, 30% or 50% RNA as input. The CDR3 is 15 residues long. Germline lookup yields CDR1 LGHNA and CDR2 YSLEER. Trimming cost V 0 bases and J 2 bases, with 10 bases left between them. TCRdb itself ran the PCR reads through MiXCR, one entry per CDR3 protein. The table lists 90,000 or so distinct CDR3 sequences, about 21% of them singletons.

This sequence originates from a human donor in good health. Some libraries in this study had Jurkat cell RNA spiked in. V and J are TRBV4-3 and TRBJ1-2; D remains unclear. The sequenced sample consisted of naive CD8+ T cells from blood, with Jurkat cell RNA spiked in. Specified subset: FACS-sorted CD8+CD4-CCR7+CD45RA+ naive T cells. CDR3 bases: TGCGCCAGCAGCCAAGAGACTGGTACCAACTATGGCTACACCTTC. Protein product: CASSQETGTNYGYTF.